This entry features one T cell receptor (beta chain) sequence. Its antigen is currently unknown. TCR beta sequencing covered blood CD8+ and CD4+ T cells. TEMRA cells were FACS-enriched, unlike CD8+ and CD4+ T cells, which were negatively isolated. These data are taken from a study of CD8 T cells in Susac syndrome. Overall study results and limits: That the number of individuals in its TCR sequencing and HLA analysis was relatively small was acknowledged by the study.

A quantity of about 0.45 to 1 ug RNA underwent reverse transcription using random hexamers. TCRdb itself ran the immunoSEQ multiplex PCR reads through MiXCR, one entry per CDR3 protein. The sample has roughly 150,000 distinct CDR3 sequences, roughly 94% seen once. Per the germline V gene, CDR1 is LNHNV and CDR2 is YYDKDF (reference sequence). Losses at the gene ends were 5 bases for V and 4 bases for J; bases not matched to a gene: 10. The CDR3 sequence is 17 residues long. The TCR originated in a human donor with multiple sclerosis. The J gene is TRBJ2-1, the V gene TRBV15; 11 positions match TRBD1. The material sequenced was CD8+ T cells from PBMCs. CDR3 in DNA: TGTGCCACCAGCGGGACAGGGGGATCGAAGACGTACAATGAGCAGTTCTTC. This gives the protein CATSGTGGSKTYNEQFF.